The 16 T cell receptor beta chains below were found in one sample sequenced in a study of shared clonotypes between healthy human individuals. The assay was immunoSEQ multiplex PCR, and TCRdb's table has in-frame clones only and misses some. The sample holds around 2.5 million clones, over 85% seen once. Sequenced material: naive CD4+ T cells from PBMCs. Subset: CD45RA+ positively selected. All receptors come from a man in his late teens or twenties in good health. Some clones in this sample may be carry-over from other donors' samples.

The CDR3 protein is CASSQDFWAGNNEQFF. The CDR3, as DNA: TGCGCCAGCAGCCAAGATTTCTGGGCAGGAAACAATGAGCAGTTCTTC. The rearrangement joins TRBV4-1 to TRBJ2-1; D remains ambiguous. The length of the CDR3 is 16 residues. V lost 0 bases and J lost 5, with 14 bases in between. The germline V gene has CDR1 MGHRA and CDR2 YSYEKL.

The CDR3 sequence: CASSLSRDAASTFF. In DNA form, the CDR3 reads TGTGCCAGCAGCTTATCCCGGGACGCAGCCTCCACTTTCTTT. The chain employs TRBV7-2 and TRBJ1-1, with D maybe TRBD1 (5 bases). Germline V gives CDR1 SGHTA, CDR2 FQGNSA. This CDR3 spans 14 amino acids. V lost 2 bases and J 12 bases, leaving 19 bases between the germline ends.

The rearrangement uses TRBV28 and TRBJ2-2, with 10 nucleotides matching TRBD2. Germline V CDR1 and CDR2: MDHEN, SYDVKM. V dropped 5 bases and J dropped 6; count of bases not matched to a gene: 6. This CDR3 is 15 amino acids long. CDR3 nucleotide sequence: TGTGCCAGCAGTCTAGCGGGAGCGGGGGCCGGGGAGCTGTTTTTT. Translated: CASSLAGAGAGELFF.

V is TRBV28 and J is TRBJ2-7; possible D gene TRBD1, 7 bases. The CDR3 consists of 15 residues. Germline V gene lookup returns CDR1 MDHEN and CDR2 SYDVKM. V was cut by 5 bases and J by 4 bases, with 18 bases left in between. DNA of the CDR3: TGTGCCAGCAGTGCCCCGGGGCAGGGGGGTTACGAGCAGTACTTC. This codes for CASSAPGQGGYEQYF.

The chain joins TRBV19 to TRBJ1-4; D ambiguous. Germline values: CDR1 LNHDA, CDR2 SQIVND (reference sequence). V gave up 4 bases and J gave up 4 bases, with 13 bases separating them. This CDR3 is built from 15 residues. Written as DNA, the CDR3 is TGTGCCAGTAGTAAGGGCCCCCTTAATAATGAAAAACTGTTTTTT. Protein: CASSKGPLNNEKLFF. The entire variable domain, with the rest obtained from reference TRBV19 and TRBJ1-4, is as follows: DGGITQSPKYLFRKEGQNVTLSCEQNLNHDAMYWYRQDPGQGLRLIYYSQIVNDFQKGDIAEGYSVSREKKESFPLTVTSAQKNPTAFYLCASSKGPLNNEKLFFGSGTQLSVL.

This clone was counted only a few times. The chain has TRBV28 and TRBJ1-5; 9 nucleotides match TRBD1. CDR3 size: 15 residues. Germline CDR1 MDHEN, CDR2 SYDVKM. J lost 5 bases, V lost 3 bases, and 5 bases had no gene match. The DNA for the CDR3 is TGTGCCAGCAGTTTCGAGGGACAGGGACATCAGCCCCAGCATTTT. Translation gives CASSFEGQGHQPQHF.

The CDR3 DNA is TGTGCCAGCAGTTCGGGAGCCCTTAGCAATCAGCCCCAGCATTTT. Translating it yields CASSSGALSNQPQHF. The V call is TRBV28, the J call TRBJ1-5; no definite D call. Germline V gives CDR1 MDHEN, CDR2 SYDVKM. Trimming took off 4 bases at V and 0 bases at J, with 10 bases between the two ends. The CDR3 runs 15 residues.

The chain uses TRBV7-3 and TRBJ2-1; the D gene is possibly TRBD2 (5 bases). CDR1 is SGHTA and CDR2 is FQGTGA in the germline V gene. The CDR3 loop spans 14 amino acids. Between the trimmed V and J ends, which lost 5 bases and 3 bases, there was a span of 11 bases. The chain's CDR3 is CASSPASGYNEQFF. The CDR3 DNA follows: TGTGCCAGCAGCCCGGCCAGCGGCTACAATGAGCAGTTCTTC.

The V gene is TRBV7-3, the J gene TRBJ2-3; D remains unclear. The CDR3 contains 14 residues. Germline CDR1 SGHTA, CDR2 FQGTGA. V was trimmed by 2 bases and J by 2 bases, leaving 8 bases between them. CDR3 loop: CASSLGSNTDTQYF. CDR3 coding DNA: TGTGCCAGCAGCTTAGGGTCCAACACAGATACGCAGTATTTT.

V is TRBV2 and J is TRBJ2-5; no reliable D call. The CDR3 is made up of 12 amino acids. The germline gives CDR1 SNHLY, CDR2 FYNNEI. V gave up 8 bases and J gave up 3 bases, with 10 bases separating them. CDR3 sequence reads: CASDRVEETQYF. The CDR3 DNA reads as TGTGCCAGCGACCGGGTAGAAGAGACCCAGTACTTC. The variable domain in full, completed from reference TRBV2 and TRBJ2-5, reads EPEVTQTPSHQVTQMGQEVILRCVPISNHLYFYWYRQILGQKVEFLVSFYNNEISEKSEIFDDQFSVERPDGSNFTLKIRSTKLEDSAMYFCASDRVEETQYFGPGTRLLVL.

The rearrangement joins TRBV27 to TRBJ2-1; weak D call: TRBD2 (5 bases). This CDR3 has 15 amino acids. The V end lost 5 bases, the J end lost 0 bases, and 11 bases lay between the germline ends. The germline gives CDR1 MNHEY, CDR2 SMNVEV (reference sequence). The CDR3 region is CASSGRGSSYNEQFF. CDR3 bases: TGTGCCAGCAGTGGCCGGGGTAGCTCCTACAATGAGCAGTTCTTC.

The J gene is TRBJ2-3, the V gene TRBV7-2; D is unresolved. V was shortened by 3 bases and J by 4 bases, with 8 bases between the two germline ends. Germline assignment: CDR1 SGHTA and CDR2 FQGNSA. There are 13 residues in the CDR3. In nucleotides, the CDR3 is TGTGCCAGCAGCTTTAAGTTAGCAGATACGCAGTATTTT. Its protein product is CASSFKLADTQYF.

This clone was detected a few times. V gene TRBV19 combines with J gene TRBJ1-2, with 7 bases aligning to TRBD1. Germline CDR1 reads LNHDA; CDR2 reads SQIVND (reference sequence). V dropped 6 bases and J dropped 6; count of bases not matched to a gene: 10. This CDR3 is 14 amino acids long. The CDR3 region is CASSRQGPPNGYTF. The CDR3 DNA reads as TGTGCCAGTAGCCGACAGGGCCCTCCAAATGGCTACACCTTC.

V is TRBV21-1 and J is TRBJ2-2; TRBD1 is the table's D call and was not checked against the DNA. TRBV21-1 is a pseudogene segment. The CDR3 runs 14 residues. The CDR3 DNA reads as TGTGCCAGACAGGGATGGGTCTACACCGGGGAGCTGTTTTTT. Protein: CARQGWVYTGELFF.

The rearrangement links TRBV5-1 to TRBJ1-4; D remains unclear. Germline V gives CDR1 SGHRS, CDR2 YFSETQ. V was cut by 0 bases and J by 6 bases, with 15 bases left in between. This CDR3 spans 16 amino acids. CDR3 residues: CASSLAKGGADEKLFF. The DNA of the CDR3 is TGCGCCAGCAGCTTGGCCAAGGGCGGAGCGGATGAAAAACTGTTTTTT.

Details on this clone: The sample contains more than one DNA sequence encoding this CDR3. The V and J genes are TRBV9 and TRBJ2-1; 11 bases match TRBD2. The CDR3 sequence is 16 residues long. Germline loops: CDR1 SGDLS, CDR2 YYNGEE. V gave up 4 bases and J gave up 4 bases; unmatched junction bases: 7. The CDR3 region is CASSPTGTSGYNEQFF. CDR3 nucleotides: TGTGCCAGCAGCCCTACCGGGACTAGCGGTTACAATGAGCAGTTCTTC.